Shown below are 12 T cell receptor beta chains from a single sample sequenced in a study of blood T cell repertoires in COVID-19. Clones were read by immunoSEQ multiplex PCR, and TCRdb kept only the in-frame ones, dropping some. The sample contains about 270,000 clones, approximately 89% of which appear only once. Sample: PBMCs or T cells enriched from blood (not recorded which). The receptors were gathered from a woman between 18 and 29 years old who had recovered from COVID-19.

The chain couples TRBV12-3 or TRBV12-4 to TRBJ1-1, with D hard to call. Trimming pared 5 bases from V and 2 bases from J, leaving 9 bases between. The CDR3 spans 13 residues. The CDR3 region is CASSRRENTEAFF. DNA for the CDR3: TGTGCCAGCAGTAGGCGGGAAAACACTGAAGCTTTCTTT.

V is TRBV25-1 and J is TRBJ2-1; D not certain. From germline, CDR1 is MGHDK and CDR2 SYGVNS. This CDR3 contains 13 residues. Trimming shortened V by 1 base and J by 11 bases, and 12 bases separated the two germline ends. DNA of the CDR3: TGTGCCAGCAGTGAATTCAAGCGACTTCAGCAGTTCTTC. As protein: CASSEFKRLQQFF. The variable domain in full, with the rest retrieved from reference TRBV25-1 and TRBJ2-1, is EADIYQTPRYLVIGTGKKITLECSQTMGHDKMYWYQQDPGMELHLIHYSYGVNSTEKGDLSSESTVSRIRTEHFPLTLESARPSHTSQYLCASSEFKRLQQFFGPGTRLTVL.

The chain is built from TRBV19 and TRBJ1-1; D perhaps matches TRBD1 (6 bases). V dropped 1 base and J dropped 4 bases, with 10 bases sitting between them. From germline, CDR1 is LNHDA and CDR2 SQIVND (reference sequence). CDR3 length equals 14 residues. The DNA of the CDR3 is TGTGCCAGTAGTATAGTGAGGGGGAGCACTGAAGCTTTCTTT. Its protein is CASSIVRGSTEAFF.

The chain recombines TRBV5-1 with TRBJ2-2; 10 bases match TRBD1. Per the germline V gene, CDR1 is SGHRS and CDR2 is YFSETQ. The junction had 5 bases not matched to a gene; V was cut back by 2 bases and J by 7 bases. The CDR3 runs 15 residues. This CDR3 reads CASSLRQGADGELFF. The CDR3 DNA sequence: TGCGCCAGCAGCTTAAGACAGGGGGCCGACGGGGAGCTGTTTTTT.

This sequence joins TRBV13 and TRBJ1-1; D might be TRBD1 (6 bases). The V gene lost 6 bases and the J gene lost 4 bases, with 9 bases spanning the gap. Germline CDR1 is PRHDT and CDR2 is FYEKMQ (reference sequence). The CDR3 is 12 residues long. The CDR3 spells CASRQGGTEAFF. The CDR3 DNA is TGTGCCAGCAGACAAGGGGGCACTGAAGCTTTCTTT. The variable domain in full, with the rest retrieved from reference TRBV13 and TRBJ1-1, is AAGVIQSPRHLIKEKRETATLKCYPIPRHDTVYWYQQGPGQDPQFLISFYEKMQSDKGSIPDRFSAQQFSDYHSELNMSSLELGDSALYFCASRQGGTEAFFGQGTRLTVV.

The chain recombines TRBV4-1 with TRBJ2-1, with TRBD2 identical over 12 bases. V lost 4 bases to trimming and J lost 8 bases; unmatched junction nucleotides: 9. CDR3 size: 16 residues. Germline CDR1 reads MGHRA; CDR2 reads YSYEKL. CDR3 protein: CASSRRSSGGADEQFF. The CDR3 DNA reads TGCGCCAGCAGCCGCCGGTCTAGCGGGGGGGCGGATGAGCAGTTCTTC.

The CDR3: CASSFQGAGETQYF. In DNA form, the CDR3 reads TGCGCCAGCAGCTTTCAGGGGGCAGGAGAGACCCAGTACTTC. This chain links TRBV5-1 with TRBJ2-5; the match to TRBD1 covers 8 bases. This CDR3 is built from 14 residues. The trim removed 2 bases at V and 4 bases at J, leaving 4 bases unmatched. Germline-derived CDR1 and CDR2 are SGHRS and YFSETQ.

The CDR3 region is CASSTGPNYGYTF. CDR3 coding DNA: TGTGCCAGTTCGACAGGGCCTAACTATGGCTACACCTTC. V usage is TRBV5-4 and J usage is TRBJ1-2; 7 positions agree with TRBD1. The J segment lost 0 bases and the V segment lost 8 bases, leaving 4 bases of the junction unmatched. From germline, CDR1 is SGHNT and CDR2 YYREEE (reference sequence). The CDR3 covers 13 residues.

V is TRBV10-3 and J is TRBJ1-6, with no clear D. Trimming removed 3 bases from V and 4 bases from J, with 10 bases in between. Germline V CDR1 and CDR2: ENHRY, SYGVKD. This CDR3 spans 15 amino acids. CDR3 nucleotides: TGTGCCATCAGTGACCGGGAGTCGTATAATTCACCCCTCCACTTT. It is translated as CAISDRESYNSPLHF.

The chain is built from TRBV25-1 and TRBJ2-5; 8 positions match TRBD1. The ends lost 1 base at V and 7 bases at J; junction bases unmatched: 11. The CDR3 has 16 amino acids. Germline assignment: CDR1 MGHDK and CDR2 SYGVNS. This CDR3 reads CASSEFLRGQGGTQYF. CDR3 nucleotide sequence: TGTGCCAGCAGTGAATTCCTCAGGGGGCAGGGCGGGACCCAGTACTTC.

The V and J genes are TRBV25-1 and TRBJ2-3; 8 bases are shared with TRBD2. The CDR3 has 16 amino acids. The V and J ends lost 5 bases and 3 bases, in that order; junction bases with no gene match: 10. The germline V gene has CDR1 MGHDK and CDR2 SYGVNS. CDR3 DNA: TGTGCCAGCAGTTCCCATAGCGGGGCGTGGACAGATACGCAGTATTTT. Protein sequence: CASSSHSGAWTDTQYF. The variable domain in full, completed from reference TRBV25-1 and TRBJ2-3, reads EADIYQTPRYLVIGTGKKITLECSQTMGHDKMYWYQQDPGMELHLIHYSYGVNSTEKGDLSSESTVSRIRTEHFPLTLESARPSHTSQYLCASSSHSGAWTDTQYFGPGTRLTVL.

The rearrangement uses TRBV9 and TRBJ1-6; D may be TRBD1 (6 bases). V shed 4 bases and J shed 3 bases, with 14 bases lying between them. There are 16 residues in the CDR3. In germline, CDR1 is SGDLS, CDR2 YYNGEE. CDR3 bases: TGTGCCAGCAGCATAGGACAGTCAAGCTATAATTCACCCCTCCACTTT. Protein product: CASSIGQSSYNSPLHF.